This T cell receptor (beta chain) came from a study of T cells in Graves' hyperthyroidism and ophthalmopathy. Amplification yielded TCR beta CDR3 regions, with RNA transcripts as the source. Using the HTBI primer set, a first-round RT-PCR was run on the TCR CDR3. TCRdb re-analysed the multiplex PCR reads in MiXCR, keeping a single row per CDR3 protein. There are hundreds of thousands of distinct CDR3 sequences in the sample; around 15% occur only once, and around 3.9% lies in the top ten. This CDR3 is built from 16 residues. V was pared by 0 bases and J by 3 bases, with 6 bases of the junction left unmatched. The V gene's germline CDR1 is SGDLS and CDR2 YYNGEE.

The sequenced sample was blood. The receptor's source is a woman in her thirties with Graves' hyperthyroidism. The rearrangement uses TRBV9 and TRBJ1-1, with 9 bases lining up with TRBD1. The CDR3 DNA reads as TGTGCCAGCAGCGTAGGAGGGACAGGGTCGGACACTGAAGCTTTCTTT. It translates to CASSVGGTGSDTEAFF. The full variable domain, in which reference TRBV9 and TRBJ1-1 provide the parts outside the CDR3, is DSGVTQTPKHLITATGQRVTLRCSPRSGDLSVYWYQQSLDQGLQFLIQYYNGEERAKGNILERFSAQQFPDLHSELNLSSLELGDSALYFCASSVGGTGSDTEAFFGQGTRLTVV.